Listed below are T cell receptor beta chains from one sample, sequenced in a study of blood T cell repertoires in COVID-19. The data were produced by immunoSEQ multiplex PCR, yet TCRdb's version contains in-frame clones alone and is incomplete. This table holds about 380,000 clones, more than 80% found once. The specimen was peripheral blood. Receptors originate from a man aged 40-55 years with acute or convalescent COVID-19. Both conserved end residues are part of each CDR3. D genes are given only for firm matches. Where a row states a size, it is once, few, many or the class of an expanded clone; other rows omit it.

d_gene	v_gene	j_gene	len	abundance	CDR3aa	CDR3nt
.	TRBV7-6	TRBJ2-1	15	.	CASSLGAGGIDEQFF	TGTGCCAGCAGCTTAGGAGCAGGGGGGATCGATGAGCAGTTCTTC
.	TRBV7-9	TRBJ1-1	12	.	CASSPTGTEAFF	TGTGCCAGCAGCCCGACAGGAACTGAAGCTTTCTTT
.	TRBV6-5	TRBJ2-7	15	.	CASSYSPGKTYEQYF	TGTGCCAGCAGTTACTCGCCAGGGAAGACCTACGAGCAGTACTTC
TRBD1	TRBV28	TRBJ1-4	14	.	CASSLGQGPEKLFF	TGTGCCAGCAGTTTGGGACAGGGACCTGAAAAACTGTTTTTT
TRBD1	TRBV11-2	TRBJ1-2	13	.	CASRRTGIYGYTF	TGTGCCAGCAGGCGGACAGGGATCTATGGCTACACCTTC
.	TRBV6-2/TRBV6-3	TRBJ1-5	14	.	CASSYSSLNQPQHF	TGTGCCAGCAGTTACTCGTCCTTAAATCAGCCCCAGCATTTT
.	TRBV5-1	TRBJ1-2	17	.	CASSLAGSFLANYGYTF	TGCGCCAGCAGCTTGGCCGGGAGTTTCCTAGCTAACTATGGCTACACCTTC
TRBD1	TRBV6-6	TRBJ1-5	14	.	CASADRSSNQPQHF	TGTGCCAGCGCGGACAGGTCTAGCAATCAGCCCCAGCATTTT
.	TRBV30	TRBJ2-7	14	.	CAWSPGALEGEQYF	TGTGCCTGGAGTCCCGGGGCCCTGGAGGGGGAGCAGTACTTC
.	TRBV12-3/TRBV12-4	TRBJ1-2	13	.	CASIPQGSYGYTF	TGTGCCAGCATCCCACAGGGAAGCTATGGCTACACCTTC
TRBD1	TRBV6-1	TRBJ1-2	18	.	CASSVFRPTQGSRYGYTF	TGTGCCAGCAGTGTTTTTCGCCCCACACAGGGGTCTAGGTATGGCTACACCTTC
TRBD1	TRBV6-6	TRBJ1-1	14	.	CASSTGQGNTEAFF	TGTGCCAGCAGTACGGGACAGGGAAACACTGAAGCTTTCTTT
.	TRBV14	TRBJ1-6	12	.	CASSPVASPLHF	TGTGCCAGCAGCCCCGTAGCGTCACCCCTCCACTTT
.	TRBV6-2/TRBV6-3	TRBJ1-1	14	.	CASSFLGVNTEAFF	TGTGCCAGCAGTTTCCTAGGGGTGAACACTGAAGCTTTCTTT
.	TRBV4-3	TRBJ1-4	16	.	CASSQGRGKVNEKLFF	TGCGCCAGCAGCCAAGGGCGGGGGAAAGTTAATGAAAAACTGTTTTTT
.	TRBV28	TRBJ2-7	14	.	CASNPRGRIYEQYF	TGTGCCAGCAATCCAAGGGGCCGTATCTACGAGCAGTACTTC
.	TRBV30	TRBJ1-2	12	.	CAWKSFSYGYTF	TGTGCCTGGAAGTCTTTCAGCTATGGCTACACCTTC
TRBD1	TRBV18	TRBJ1-5	14	.	CASSTGAPSRPQHF	TGTGCCAGCTCGACAGGGGCTCCCTCGAGGCCCCAGCATTTT
TRBD2	TRBV19	TRBJ2-3	18	.	CASSRLAGGGPSTDTQYF	TGTGCCAGTAGCAGACTAGCGGGAGGGGGTCCTAGCACAGATACGCAGTATTTT
TRBD1	TRBV4-3	TRBJ1-2	15	.	CASSQQTGTNYGYTF	TGCGCCAGCAGCCAACAGACAGGGACAAACTATGGCTACACCTTC
.	TRBV9	TRBJ2-7	15	.	CASSASPLSSYEQYF	TGTGCCAGCAGCGCCTCTCCCCTCAGCTCCTACGAGCAGTACTTC
TRBD2	TRBV9	TRBJ2-7	15	once	CASSPGSSGDYEQYF	TGTGCCAGCAGCCCCGGTTCAAGCGGGGACTACGAGCAGTACTTC
.	TRBV7-9	TRBJ1-2	13	.	CASSSLGRGGYTF	TGTGCCAGCTCCTCCCTCGGGAGGGGCGGCTACACCTTC
TRBD1	TRBV19	TRBJ2-4	15	.	CASRPGQLAKNIQYF	TGTGCCAGTAGACCGGGACAGTTAGCCAAAAACATTCAGTACTTC
TRBD1	TRBV13	TRBJ1-1	15	few	CASSGGTGPNTEAFF	TGTGCCAGCAGCGGAGGGACAGGGCCGAACACTGAAGCTTTCTTT
.	TRBV6-6	TRBJ1-2	14	once	CASTPSDTWYGYTF	TGTGCCAGCACCCCATCGGACACATGGTATGGCTACACCTTC
.	TRBV12-3/TRBV12-4	TRBJ1-1	13	few	CASTQLGSTEAFF	TGTGCCAGCACCCAATTGGGGAGCACTGAAGCTTTCTTT
.	TRBV19	TRBJ2-7	14	.	CASSIVTGADEQYF	TGTGCCAGTAGTATAGTTACAGGAGCCGACGAGCAGTACTTC
.	TRBV28	TRBJ2-1	15	.	CASSLVLSVYNEQFF	TGTGCCAGCAGTTTAGTTCTTAGCGTATACAATGAGCAGTTCTTC
.	TRBV24-1	TRBJ1-4	13	.	CATSDPGREKLFF	TGTGCCACCAGTGATCCTGGTCGGGAAAAACTGTTTTTT
TRBD1	TRBV10-3	TRBJ1-1	15	.	CAISAQGGSNTEAFF	TGTGCCATCAGTGCCCAGGGGGGTTCGAACACTGAAGCTTTCTTT
.	TRBV27	TRBJ1-6	13	.	CASSYGGNSPLHF	TGTGCCAGCAGTTACGGCGGGAATTCACCCCTCCACTTT
.	TRBV7-9	TRBJ2-5	14	.	CASSLALGGETQYF	TGTGCCAGCAGCTTAGCGCTGGGAGGAGAGACCCAGTACTTC
.	TRBV6-6	TRBJ1-3	12	.	CATNQPGDTIYF	TGTGCCACCAACCAGCCGGGAGACACCATATATTTT
.	TRBV2	TRBJ1-2	11	.	CASRGGLGYTF	TGTGCCAGCAGAGGAGGGCTTGGCTACACCTTC
TRBD1	TRBV10-2	TRBJ1-2	15	.	CASRDRVRTRYGYTF	TGCGCCAGCAGGGACAGGGTGAGGACACGTTATGGCTACACCTTC
.	TRBV5-1	TRBJ1-4	16	.	CASSLDVASGHEKLFF	TGCGCCAGCAGCCTTGATGTTGCGTCAGGTCACGAAAAACTGTTTTTT
TRBD1	TRBV5-1	TRBJ1-6	14	.	CASSLTGADSPLHF	TGCGCCAGCAGCTTGACAGGGGCTGACTCACCCCTCCACTTT
TRBD1	TRBV6-6	TRBJ2-7	14	.	CASSYSGTGGEQYF	TGTGCCAGCAGTTACTCCGGGACAGGGGGCGAGCAGTACTTC
TRBD1	TRBV27	TRBJ1-6	19	.	CASSSTAHRGSSSNSPLHF	TGTGCCAGCAGTTCCACCGCCCACAGGGGTTCCAGCTCTAATTCACCCCTCCACTTT
.	TRBV9	TRBJ1-1	16	.	CASSTSGGGVNTEAFF	TGTGCCAGCAGCACCTCCGGCGGGGGGGTGAACACTGAAGCTTTCTTT
.	TRBV2	TRBJ1-1	15	few	CASTVGAPEGTEAFF	TGTGCCAGCACGGTGGGAGCGCCTGAGGGCACTGAAGCTTTCTTT
.	TRBV6-1	TRBJ1-5	15	once	CASNGRTNSNQPQHF	TGTGCCAGCAATGGACGGACAAATAGCAATCAGCCCCAGCATTTT
.	TRBV13	TRBJ1-2	14	.	CASSLTATSYGYTF	TGTGCCAGCAGCCTAACAGCTACTTCCTATGGCTACACCTTC
.	TRBV6-5	TRBJ2-5	14	.	CASSLKRFQETQYF	TGTGCCAGCAGCCTCAAGAGGTTCCAAGAGACCCAGTACTTC
.	TRBV7-9	TRBJ1-2	12	.	CAGRQENYGYTF	TGTGCCGGTCGCCAGGAAAACTATGGCTACACCTTC
.	TRBV9	TRBJ2-2	13	.	CASKAFETGELFF	TGTGCCAGCAAAGCGTTTGAGACCGGGGAGCTGTTTTTT
TRBD2	TRBV5-1	TRBJ2-1	19	.	CASSLSGSDYLAGDNEQFF	TGCGCCAGCAGCTTGAGTGGGTCAGATTATTTAGCGGGAGACAATGAGCAGTTCTTC
.	TRBV28	TRBJ1-2	13	.	CASSVGSSYGYTF	TGTGCCAGCAGTGTAGGGAGCTCCTATGGCTACACCTTC
TRBD1	TRBV28	TRBJ1-2	19	.	CASRSTGVNYGSGGNGYTF	TGTGCCAGCAGGTCAACAGGGGTCAACTATGGATCGGGGGGGAACGGCTACACCTTC
.	TRBV3-1/TRBV3-2	TRBJ2-1	14	few	CASSQTRGYNEQFF	TGTGCCAGCAGCCAAACCCGGGGTTACAATGAGCAGTTCTTC
TRBD1	TRBV6-5	TRBJ1-1	14	.	CASSYQQGVTEAFF	TGTGCCAGCAGTTACCAGCAGGGGGTTACTGAAGCTTTCTTT
TRBD2	TRBV6-5	TRBJ2-3	14	.	CASSWGGSADTQYF	TGTGCCAGCAGTTGGGGCGGGAGCGCAGATACGCAGTATTTT
.	TRBV5-1	TRBJ1-1	13	.	CASSLEHYTEAFF	TGCGCCAGCAGCTTGGAACATTACACTGAAGCTTTCTTT